The 7 T cell receptor beta chains in this list originate from one sample, sequenced in a study of shared clonotypes between healthy human individuals. Method: immunoSEQ multiplex PCR; TCRdb's copy keeps in-frame clones and lacks some. The sample contains hundreds of thousands of clones, around four fifths of which appear only once. Sequencing input: memory CD4+ T cells sorted from blood. Subset denoted: CD45RA-negative fraction. The receptors come from a woman aged 25-40 years in good health.

This clone was counted at least ten times. V is TRBV6-4 and J is TRBJ1-5, with unresolved D. The germline gives CDR1 MRHNA, CDR2 SNTAGT. Trimming shortened V by 4 bases and J by 4 bases, and 14 bases separated the two germline ends. This CDR3 has 15 residues. CDR3 in amino acids: CASSVNGEENQPQHF. In nucleotides, the CDR3 is TGTGCCAGCAGTGTGAACGGGGAAGAGAATCAGCCCCAGCATTTT.

J is TRBJ1-3 and V is TRBV4-2; no clear D. Trimming took 3 bases from V and 0 from J, leaving 9 bases between them. CDR3 length: 15 amino acids. Germline V gene data show CDR1 as LGHNA and CDR2 as YNFKEQ. CDR3 sequence (DNA): TGTGCCAGCAGCCATCCAGGTGACTCTGGAAACACCATATATTTT. Translated: CASSHPGDSGNTIYF.

The chain joins TRBV5-5 to TRBJ2-7; no reliable D call. V was clipped by 5 bases and J by 6 bases, with 12 bases between them. The germline V gene has CDR1 SGHKS and CDR2 YYEKEE (reference sequence). This CDR3 contains 12 residues. CDR3 sequence reads: CASRSRPSEQYF. The CDR3 coding sequence is TGTGCCAGCAGGTCAAGGCCTAGCGAGCAGTACTTC.

This rearrangement joins TRBV7-9 to TRBJ2-1; D unclear. Trimming left V 1 base short and J 10 bases short, with 14 bases between. The CDR3 is made up of 14 amino acids. Germline V gene data show CDR1 as SEHNR and CDR2 as FQNEAQ (reference sequence). For the CDR3, the DNA is TGTGCCAGCAGCTTAGAATCTACTGCCTCAGAGCAGTTCTTC. Protein product: CASSLESTASEQFF.

The genes are TRBV5-6 and TRBJ2-5; D gene ambiguous. The CDR3 extends over 14 amino acids. In germline, CDR1 is SGHDT, CDR2 YYEEEE. Trimming cost V 1 base and J 4 bases, with 11 bases left between them. The CDR3 nucleotides are TGTGCCAGCAGCTTGCCAGGTTTGGGAGAGACCCAGTACTTC. It yields the protein CASSLPGLGETQYF.

The V call is TRBV13, the J call TRBJ2-1, with D perhaps matching TRBD1 or TRBD2 (6 bases each). Trimming stripped 5 bases from V and 1 base from J, with 15 bases between. Germline-derived CDR1 and CDR2 are PRHDT and FYEKMQ (reference sequence). The CDR3 length is 16 residues. CDR3: CASSQLAGASYNEQFF. Here the CDR3 DNA reads TGTGCCAGCAGCCAACTAGCAGGGGCATCCTACAATGAGCAGTTCTTC.

CDR3 in DNA: TGTGCCAGCAGCTTGATTCGGTCCGCCGCGTATACGCAGTATTTT. It translates to CASSLIRSAAYTQYF. The chain combines TRBV5-6 with TRBJ2-3, with D unclear. Deletions cut 1 base from V and 7 bases from J, with 16 bases between. The CDR3 runs to 15 residues. The germline V gene has CDR1 SGHDT and CDR2 YYEEEE.